This T cell receptor (beta chain) derives from a study of molecular identifiers for immune sequencing clone quantification. Study-wide points: Barcode collisions between identical TCR molecules could shrink estimates of highly expanded clone sizes. Jurkat TCR RNA from one cell was spiked into approximately 1 million naive cells, and it was reportedly detectable there. Over 99% of effector molecules, yet under 1% of naive-cell molecules, were held by clones above 20 RNA copies.

This clonotype occurred many times. The antigen remains undetermined. Between roughly 18,000 and 1,100,000 sorted cells, with 10%, 30% or 50% RNA, yielded naive CD8 libraries. Per germline, CDR1 GTSNPN and CDR2 SVGIG (reference sequence). Between the trimmed V and J ends, which lost 3 bases and 3 bases, there was a span of 15 bases. The CDR3 spans 14 residues. TCRdb recomputed calls from the PCR reads with MiXCR, one row per CDR3 protein. In the table there are over 600,000 distinct CDR3 sequences, just under 20% of which are singletons. This sequence was found in a human donor in good health. Some libraries in this study had Jurkat cell RNA spiked in. V is TRBV30 and J is TRBJ2-7; D is uncertain. The specimen was naive CD8+ T cells from blood, with Jurkat cell RNA spiked in. Subset of the sample: FACS-sorted CD8+CD4-CCR7+CD45RA+ naive T cells. CDR3 nucleotide sequence: TGTGCCTGGAGCGTTTCGGCAGCTCACTACGAGCAGTACTTC. Translating it yields CAWSVSAAHYEQYF.